A selection of T cell receptor beta chains follows, all from one sample in a study of T cell responses to AZD1222 COVID-19 vaccine. Sequencing used immunoSEQ multiplex PCR; TCRdb keeps in-frame clones, though not all of them. Among approximately 89,000 clones listed, about 88% were seen once. The sample in question was peripheral blood, obtained on day 0 of AZD1222 vaccination. The receptors were gathered from an adult in good health. Each CDR3 is given with its conserved first and last residue. The D gene is left open where the match is weak. Clone size is given for some rows only: seen once, a few or many times, or a class if the clone is expanded.

D,J,V,size,CDR3,DNA
TRBD2,TRBJ2-3,TRBV3-1/TRBV3-2,-,CASSQGVAGVPTDTQYF,TGTGCCAGCAGCCAAGGGGTAGCGGGGGTTCCCACAGATACGCAGTATTTT
-,TRBJ2-2,TRBV7-8,-,CASSLAGFGTGELFF,TGTGCCAGCAGCTTAGCAGGGTTTGGCACCGGGGAGCTGTTTTTT
-,TRBJ1-1,TRBV11-2,-,CASSLDLNTEAFF,TGTGCCAGCAGCTTAGATCTTAACACTGAAGCTTTCTTT
-,TRBJ1-1,TRBV7-9,once,CASSLDIYGSGRTEAFF,TGTGCCAGCAGCCTCGATATCTACGGTTCAGGAAGGACTGAAGCTTTCTTT
-,TRBJ1-3,TRBV11-2,-,CASSWDITGNTIYF,TGTGCCAGCAGCTGGGACATCACTGGAAACACCATATATTTT
TRBD2,TRBJ2-3,TRBV7-3,-,CASSLTASGITDTQYF,TGTGCCAGCAGCTTAACCGCTAGCGGGATCACAGATACGCAGTATTTT
TRBD2,TRBJ2-7,TRBV11-2,once,CASSPTSGGLASVEQYF,TGTGCCAGCAGCCCGACTAGCGGGGGCCTAGCTAGCGTCGAGCAGTACTTC
TRBD1,TRBJ1-1,TRBV12-3/TRBV12-4,-,CASRSDRATEAFF,TGTGCCAGCAGGTCAGACAGGGCCACTGAAGCTTTCTTT
TRBD2,TRBJ2-1,TRBV24-1,-,CATRGTSGGVEQFF,TGTGCCACCAGGGGGACTAGCGGGGGCGTGGAGCAGTTCTTC
TRBD2,TRBJ2-5,TRBV19,-,CASSAATGTSGETQYF,TGTGCCAGTAGTGCTGCGACCGGGACTAGCGGGGAGACCCAGTACTTC
TRBD2,TRBJ2-1,TRBV15,-,CATSRAGLAGAYNEQFF,TGTGCCACCAGCAGAGCTGGACTAGCGGGGGCCTACAATGAGCAGTTCTTC
-,TRBJ1-3,TRBV19,once,CASTPRRSIGSGNTIYF,TGTGCCAGTACCCCCAGAAGGTCAATTGGCTCTGGAAACACCATATATTTT
-,TRBJ1-5,TRBV3-1/TRBV3-2,-,CASSQIIGAQPQHF,TGTGCCAGCAGCCAAATAATAGGGGCTCAGCCCCAGCATTTT
TRBD1,TRBJ2-5,TRBV28,-,CASLKQGAVETQYF,TGTGCCAGCTTAAAACAGGGGGCGGTCGAGACCCAGTACTTC
TRBD1,TRBJ1-3,TRBV19,-,CASSGDRFSGNTIYF,TGTGCCAGCAGTGGGGACAGGTTTTCTGGAAACACCATATATTTT
-,TRBJ2-3,TRBV7-9,-,CASSLLAGDLSSTDTQYF,TGTGCCAGCAGCTTATTGGCAGGGGACCTTTCTAGCACAGATACGCAGTATTTT
TRBD1,TRBJ2-2,TRBV7-8,-,CASSFPQGATTGELFF,TGTGCCAGCAGCTTCCCCCAGGGGGCGACTACCGGGGAGCTGTTTTTT
-,TRBJ1-2,TRBV30,-,CAWSAVVYGYTF,TGTGCCTGGAGTGCCGTGGTCTATGGCTACACCTTC
-,TRBJ1-2,TRBV25-1,-,CASSEWGVDGYTF,TGTGCCAGCAGTGAGTGGGGAGTAGATGGCTACACCTTC
-,TRBJ1-3,TRBV29-1,-,CSAYTGSAGNTIYF,TGCAGCGCTTATACAGGGTCTGCTGGAAACACCATATATTTT
-,TRBJ1-3,TRBV19,once,CASSEGIGSGNTIYF,TGTGCCAGTAGTGAGGGGATTGGCTCTGGAAACACCATATATTTT
-,TRBJ1-6,TRBV25-1,-,CASSASPGRGDSPLHF,TGTGCCAGCAGTGCCTCACCGGGACGGGGAGATTCACCCCTCCACTTT
-,TRBJ2-7,TRBV5-1,-,CASSLATGEPYEQYF,TGCGCCAGCAGCTTGGCCACCGGGGAACCCTACGAGCAGTACTTC
-,TRBJ2-5,TRBV3-1/TRBV3-2,-,CASSQWGETQYF,TGTGCCAGCAGCCAATGGGGAGAGACCCAGTACTTC
-,TRBJ2-5,TRBV7-3,-,CASSLRPSGKETQYF,TGTGCCAGCAGCTTAAGGCCGTCAGGGAAAGAGACCCAGTACTTC
-,TRBJ2-5,TRBV19,-,CASSVNAIETQYF,TGTGCCAGTAGTGTCAACGCAATCGAGACCCAGTACTTC
TRBD2,TRBJ2-2,TRBV9,-,CASSVTSGGTGELFF,TGTGCCAGCAGCGTAACTAGCGGGGGGACCGGGGAGCTGTTTTTT
-,TRBJ1-1,TRBV13,-,CASSFWGGTEAFF,TGTGCCAGCAGCTTTTGGGGCGGGACTGAAGCTTTCTTT
-,TRBJ2-2,TRBV2,-,CASSEWTGELFF,TGTGCCAGCAGTGAGTGGACCGGGGAGCTGTTTTTT
TRBD1,TRBJ2-5,TRBV6-2/TRBV6-3,-,CASSSDRGQGTQYF,TGTGCCAGCAGTTCGGACAGGGGGCAGGGGACCCAGTACTTC
TRBD1,TRBJ1-1,TRBV27,-,CASSPWTGRPTEAFF,TGTGCCAGCAGTCCATGGACAGGGCGGCCCACTGAAGCTTTCTTT
-,TRBJ1-2,TRBV3-1/TRBV3-2,-,CASSLLQGSNGYTF,TGTGCCAGCAGCCTCCTCCAGGGAAGTAACGGCTACACCTTC
-,TRBJ2-7,TRBV19,-,CASSTWDRPYEQYF,TGTGCCAGTAGTACATGGGACCGCCCCTACGAGCAGTACTTC
-,TRBJ1-4,TRBV6-1,-,CASSEIIGTGGEKLFF,TGTGCCAGCAGTGAAATTATTGGGACGGGCGGTGAAAAACTGTTTTTT
-,TRBJ2-2,TRBV6-2/TRBV6-3,-,CASSGQGLQNTGELFF,TGTGCCAGCAGCGGCCAGGGGCTACAGAACACCGGGGAGCTGTTTTTT